What follows are 24 T cell receptor beta chains derived from one specimen sequenced in a study of T-cell memory formation after mild COVID-19. TCRdb fed the 5' RACE reads into MiXCR, producing one record per CDR3 protein. The profile shows about 320,000 distinct CDR3 sequences, roughly an eighth of them singletons. Sequenced input: PBMCs or a T cell subset sorted from them (not recorded which). These receptor sequences come from a young man who had mild COVID-19 (a few samples of this study predate the infection). Cell type and time point are not known.

In this sample, this clonotype turned up many times. The V call is TRBV6-6, the J call TRBJ1-2; 9 bases map to TRBD1. The CDR3 is 14 amino acids. CDR1 and CDR2 from the germline V gene are MNHNY and SVGAGI (reference sequence). J was trimmed by 4 bases and V by 5 bases; bases with no gene match: 5. CDR3: CASSRTGAFYGYTF. The CDR3 nucleotides read TGTGCCAGCAGTCGGACAGGGGCTTTCTATGGCTACACCTTC.

The genes are TRBV7-3 and TRBJ2-5, with D possibly matching TRBD2 (5 bases). Germline assignment: CDR1 SGHTA and CDR2 FQGTGA. The length of the CDR3 is 15 residues. V lost 2 bases, J lost 5 bases, and 15 bases lay in between. The CDR3 sequence: CASSLGLGRGETQYF. Written as DNA, the CDR3 is TGTGCCAGCAGCTTAGGGCTTGGCCGAGGGGAGACCCAGTACTTC.

The chain recombines TRBV5-4 with TRBJ2-4; 7 positions agree with TRBD1. The trim removed 4 bases at V and 9 bases at J, leaving 4 bases unmatched. Germline V gene sequence: CDR1 SGHNT, CDR2 YYREEE (reference sequence). This CDR3 has 12 residues. The CDR3 spells CASSRDSRIQYF. CDR3 coding DNA: TGTGCCAGCAGCAGGGACAGCCGCATTCAGTACTTC.

This clonotype came up a few times. The chain carries TRBV20-1 and TRBJ1-2; 8 bases align to TRBD1. Germline V gene sequence: CDR1 DFQATT, CDR2 SNEGSKA (reference sequence). Trimming cost V 6 bases and J 1 base; bases outside gene matches: 10. The CDR3 loop spans 15 amino acids. CDR3 sequence (DNA): TGCAGTGCGCACCGGGACAGGAGCCTTAACTATGGCTACACCTTC. Encoded protein: CSAHRDRSLNYGYTF.

The chain couples TRBV27 to TRBJ1-4; perhaps TRBD1 as D (6 bases). Trimming cost V 3 bases and J 7 bases, with 9 bases left between them. Germline V gene sequence: CDR1 MNHEY, CDR2 SMNVEV (reference sequence). The CDR3 is 13 residues long. The CDR3 sequence is CASSFLGAEKLFF. The CDR3 DNA is TGTGCCAGCAGTTTTCTGGGGGCTGAAAAACTGTTTTTT. Variable domain in full (rest from reference TRBV27 and TRBJ1-4): EAQVTQNPRYLITVTGKKLTVTCSQNMNHEYMSWYRQDPGLGLRQIYYSMNVEVTDKGDVPEGYKVSRKEKRNFPLILESPSPNQTSLYFCASSFLGAEKLFFGSGTQLSVL.

The chain carries TRBV27 and TRBJ2-3, with a weak D call TRBD1 (6 bases). This CDR3 comprises 16 residues. Trimming pared 0 bases from V and 4 bases from J, leaving 14 bases between. Germline loops: CDR1 MNHEY, CDR2 SMNVEV (reference sequence). In DNA form, the CDR3 reads TGTGCCAGCAGTTTATCAGTGGGGGCCGTAGCAGATACGCAGTATTTT. Encoded protein: CASSLSVGAVADTQYF.

V gene TRBV27 combines with J gene TRBJ1-6; D is perhaps TRBD1 (5 bases). The CDR3 is 17 residues long. V lost 5 bases and J 10 bases, leaving 24 bases between the germline ends. Looked up from germline, CDR1 is MNHEY and CDR2 is SMNVEV (reference sequence). CDR3 in amino acids: CASSTRGGRGRGSPLHF. The CDR3 DNA follows: TGTGCCAGCAGTACCCGTGGAGGTAGGGGACGAGGATCACCCCTCCACTTT.

CDR3 nucleotides: TGTGCCAGCAGCCTTCGAATGGGGACTACTGAAGCTTTCTTT. Protein product: CASSLRMGTTEAFF. This chain links TRBV5-6 with TRBJ1-1; D is perhaps TRBD1 (5 bases). The V gene lost 4 bases and the J gene lost 5 bases, with 15 bases spanning the gap. The CDR3 covers 14 residues. CDR1 is SGHDT and CDR2 is YYEEEE in the germline V gene.

This clonotype turned up a few times. The CDR3 coding sequence is TGTGCCAGCAGCCCTCTGTCGGGGACGCCTGAAGCTTTCTTT. Translation: CASSPLSGTPEAFF. The V call is TRBV7-2, the J call TRBJ1-1; possible D gene TRBD1, 5 bases. Trimming left V 5 bases short and J 6 bases short, with 16 bases between. CDR3 length: 14 amino acids. Germline CDR1 is SGHTA and CDR2 is FQGNSA.

This clonotype was found a few times. The rearrangement uses TRBV27 and TRBJ2-5; the match to TRBD2 covers 13 bases. Trimming took 6 bases from V and 1 from J; bases not matched to a gene: 5. Looked up from germline, CDR1 is MNHEY and CDR2 is SMNVEV (reference sequence). The CDR3 is 16 amino acids. The CDR3 loop reads CASRRLAGGSQETQYF. CDR3 nucleotide sequence: TGTGCCAGCAGGCGACTAGCGGGGGGCAGCCAAGAGACCCAGTACTTC.

This clonotype was counted only a few times. The chain carries TRBV11-1 and TRBJ2-3; D unclear. Germline CDR1 is SGHAT and CDR2 is FQDESV (reference sequence). This CDR3 spans 13 amino acids. Trimming cost V 8 bases and J 4 bases, with 13 bases left between them. In nucleotides, the CDR3 is TGTGCCAGCGGCCGGGCAGGAGCAGATACGCAGTATTTT. Amino acids: CASGRAGADTQYF. Together with reference TRBV11-1 and TRBJ2-3, the CDR3 gives the full variable domain: EAEVAQSPRYKITEKSQAVAFWCDPISGHATLYWYRQILGQGPELLVQFQDESVVDDSQLPKDRFSAERLKGVDSTLKIQPAELGDSAMYLCASGRAGADTQYFGPGTRLTVL.

This clonotype was seen a few times. The CDR3 here is CASSYSNGDNEQFF. The CDR3 DNA sequence: TGTGCCAGCAGTTACTCCAACGGGGACAATGAGCAGTTCTTC. The rearrangement joins TRBV6-5 to TRBJ2-1; perhaps TRBD2 as D (5 bases). CDR1 is MNHEY and CDR2 is SVGAGI in the germline V gene. CDR3 length equals 14 residues. V was pared by 0 bases and J by 5 bases, with 8 bases between.

CDR3 region: CASSPNREGWDNEQFF. The CDR3 nucleotides read TGTGCCAGCAGTCCCAATAGGGAGGGTTGGGACAATGAGCAGTTCTTC. The chain joins TRBV9 to TRBJ2-1; 7 positions agree with TRBD2. Trimming took 5 bases from V and 5 from J; bases not matched to a gene: 13. The CDR3 extends over 16 amino acids. CDR1 SGDLS and CDR2 YYNGEE come from the germline V gene.

This clonotype has a handful of counts. This sequence joins TRBV9 and TRBJ2-2; 9 bases agree with TRBD1. CDR3 length: 16 amino acids. Trimming at V came to 3 bases and at J to 6 bases, leaving 9 bases not matched to a gene. CDR1 and CDR2 from the germline V gene are SGDLS and YYNGEE. CDR3 in amino acids: CASSAGTGIRAGELFF. As DNA, the CDR3 is TGTGCCAGCAGCGCCGGGACAGGGATTCGGGCCGGGGAGCTGTTTTTT.

This clonotype came up many times. The V and J genes are TRBV11-2 and TRBJ2-1; 11 bases align to TRBD1. V dropped 6 bases and J dropped 7; count of bases not matched to a gene: 8. The germline CDR1 and CDR2 sequences are SGHAT and FQNNGV. The CDR3 runs to 15 residues. The CDR3 here is CASRPGQGEYNEQFF. CDR3 nucleotides: TGTGCCAGCAGACCGGGACAGGGGGAATATAATGAGCAGTTCTTC. Using reference TRBV11-2 and TRBJ2-1 for the parts outside the CDR3, the full variable domain is EAGVAQSPRYKIIEKRQSVAFWCNPISGHATLYWYQQILGQGPKLLIQFQNNGVVDDSQLPKDRFSAERLKGVDSTLKIQPAKLEDSAVYLCASRPGQGEYNEQFFGPGTRLTVL.

V gene TRBV19 combines with J gene TRBJ2-1, with D possibly being TRBD1 or TRBD2 (6 bases each). The CDR3 contains 15 residues. CDR1 LNHDA and CDR2 SQIVND come from the germline V gene (reference sequence). The CDR3 loop reads CGALPRDTLYNEQFF. In DNA, the CDR3 is TGTGGTGCACTCCCGCGGGACACACTATACAATGAGCAGTTCTTC. The entire variable domain, with the rest obtained from reference TRBV19 and TRBJ2-1, is as follows: DGGITQSPKYLFRKEGQNVTLSCEQNLNHDAMYWYRQDPGQGLRLIYYSQIVNDFQKGDIAEGYSVSREKKESFPLTVTSAQKNPTAFYLCGALPRDTLYNEQFFGPGTRLTVL.

The chain carries TRBV7-3 and TRBJ2-1; D uncertain. The germline V and J ends were trimmed by 5 bases and 4 bases, with 15 bases remaining between them. Germline CDR1 reads SGHTA; CDR2 reads FQGTGA. The CDR3 consists of 15 residues. CDR3 nucleotide sequence: TGTGCCAGCAGCCCCGCACCCACATATTACAATGAGCAGTTCTTC. It encodes CASSPAPTYYNEQFF.

The genes are TRBV5-8 and TRBJ1-4; 10 bases map to TRBD1. Trimming took 3 bases from V and 4 from J; bases not matched to a gene: 3. This CDR3 comprises 15 residues. The V gene's germline CDR1 is SGHTS and CDR2 YDEGEE. The chain's CDR3 is CASSSGTGVNEKLFF. CDR3 sequence (DNA): TGTGCCAGCAGCTCCGGGACAGGGGTTAATGAAAAACTGTTTTTT.

J is TRBJ1-6 and V is TRBV7-9; D is uncertain. This CDR3 comprises 9 residues. Per the germline V gene, CDR1 is SEHNR and CDR2 is FQNEAQ (reference sequence). Trimming shortened V by 4 bases and J by 18 bases, and 7 bases separated the two germline ends. For the CDR3, the DNA is TGTGCCAGCAGCTCCCGGTACCACTTT. Its protein product is CASSSRYHF. The complete variable domain, with remaining parts taken from reference TRBV7-9 and TRBJ1-6, reads DTGVSQNPRHKITKRGQNVTFRCDPISEHNRLYWYRQTLGQGPEFLTYFQNEAQLEKSRLLSDRFSAERPKGSFSTLEIQRTEQGDSAMYLCASSSRYHFGNGTRLTVT.

This clonotype came up a few times. The chain couples TRBV4-2 to TRBJ1-2, with D maybe TRBD1 (6 bases). With 0 bases removed from V and 6 bases from J, the gap between germline ends came to 14 bases. Germline V CDR1 and CDR2: LGHNA, YNFKEQ. The CDR3 totals 15 residues. In DNA form, the CDR3 reads TGTGCCAGCAGCCAAGAGGGACGGGGGCTTGATGGCTACACCTTC. Translation gives CASSQEGRGLDGYTF.

This clonotype was observed at least ten times. This chain connects TRBV4-1 to TRBJ2-3, with unresolved D. Trimming pared 1 base from V and 4 bases from J, leaving 12 bases between. Germline lookup yields CDR1 MGHRA and CDR2 YSYEKL. The CDR3 consists of 15 residues. The CDR3 bases are TGCGCCAGCAGCCAAGCCCCACTACGGGCAGATACGCAGTATTTT. Translating gives CASSQAPLRADTQYF.

This clonotype was found a few times. The chain has TRBV2 and TRBJ2-2, with no clear D. The CDR3 runs to 15 residues. Trimming took 0 bases from V and 1 from J, leaving 6 bases between them. Germline CDR1 SNHLY, CDR2 FYNNEI. The CDR3 protein is CASSEARKNTGELFF. The DNA for the CDR3 is TGTGCCAGCAGTGAAGCGCGGAAGAACACCGGGGAGCTGTTTTTT. Variable domain in full (rest from reference TRBV2 and TRBJ2-2): EPEVTQTPSHQVTQMGQEVILRCVPISNHLYFYWYRQILGQKVEFLVSFYNNEISEKSEIFDDQFSVERPDGSNFTLKIRSTKLEDSAMYFCASSEARKNTGELFFGEGSRLTVL.

In this sample, this clonotype turned up a few times. The chain links TRBV20-1 to TRBJ1-4; weak D call: TRBD1 (5 bases). V lost 6 bases and J 5 bases, leaving 13 bases between the germline ends. Per the germline V gene, CDR1 is DFQATT and CDR2 is SNEGSKA (reference sequence). The CDR3 consists of 13 residues. The CDR3: CSAGGRLNEKLFF. CDR3 nucleotide sequence: TGCAGTGCCGGGGGGAGATTAAATGAAAAACTGTTTTTT.

This clonotype was counted a few times. The V and J genes are TRBV20-1 and TRBJ1-5; tentative D call: TRBD1 (5 bases). This CDR3 contains 12 residues. The ends were cut back, 4 bases at V and 5 bases at J, with 9 bases in the middle. Germline CDR1 and CDR2: DFQATT and SNEGSKA (reference sequence). The CDR3 is CSATMTDQPQHF. In DNA, the CDR3 is TGCAGTGCTACAATGACAGATCAGCCCCAGCATTTT.